One TCR beta chain is described in this entry. Antigen unknown. This sample was taken from a study of cytomegalovirus exposure and HLA in healthy donors. Study results and caveats: The classifier, whose performance was assessed in both the original and validation cohorts, reportedly diagnosed cytomegalovirus status with high specificity and sensitivity. Relative to the approximately 680-donor mean, N-insertions were reportedly fewer in an Asian-associated ancestry cluster in a later analysis.

Primers for the PCR totalled 60 Vbeta and 13 Jbeta. TCRdb's table, derived via immunoSEQ multiplex PCR, lists solely in-frame clones and lacks some. Among about 140,000 clones, around two thirds were seen once, and the ten largest hold under 11%. V gave up 4 bases and J gave up 4 bases, with 19 bases separating them. The CDR3 loop spans 16 amino acids. Germline V CDR1 and CDR2: MGHRA, YSYEKL. Material: PBMCs. The clonotype was recovered from a man aged 30 to 45 in good health and CMV-seropositive. The rearrangement links TRBV4-1 to TRBJ2-5; perhaps TRBD1 as D (5 bases). The CDR3 spells CASSLEEARAGETQYF. The DNA of the CDR3 is TGCGCCAGCAGCCTCGAAGAGGCCAGGGCCGGAGAGACCCAGTACTTC.